A single sample gave rise to the 28 T cell receptor beta chains below, sequenced in a study of T-cell memory formation after mild COVID-19. TCRdb reprocessed the 5' RACE reads via MiXCR and lists one record per CDR3 protein. In the table there are roughly 600,000 distinct CDR3 sequences, around 17% of which are singletons. The sequencing input was PBMCs or a T cell subset sorted from them (not recorded which). These receptors were obtained from an adult woman who had mild COVID-19 (a few samples of this study predate the infection). Cell type and time point are not known.

The gene calls are TRBV2 and TRBJ2-3; 7 bases align to TRBD2. The CDR3 consists of 15 residues. V was clipped by 8 bases and J by 2 bases; unmatched bases: 10. Germline V CDR1 and CDR2: SNHLY, FYNNEI. For the CDR3, the DNA is TGTGCCAGCCCCGGGACTATCGAAGTCACAGATACGCAGTATTTT. Protein sequence: CASPGTIEVTDTQYF.

V and J are TRBV9 and TRBJ1-1; D is possibly TRBD1 (5 bases). V lost 1 base to trimming and J lost 3 bases, with 16 bases between them. The CDR3 is 16 amino acids. Looked up from germline, CDR1 is SGDLS and CDR2 is YYNGEE. DNA for the CDR3: TGTGCCAGCAGCGTAAGTGGACACCGTGGGGACACTGAAGCTTTCTTT. This encodes CASSVSGHRGDTEAFF.

This clonotype was seen only a few times. The chain employs TRBV20-1 and TRBJ1-2, with 7 positions matching TRBD1. The V gene's germline CDR1 is DFQATT and CDR2 SNEGSKA (reference sequence). The ends lost 5 bases at V and 7 bases at J; junction bases unmatched: 13. The CDR3 is 14 amino acids. DNA of the CDR3: TGCAGTGCTCCTAGACAGGGATTCCGTATTGGCTACACCTTC. Translated: CSAPRQGFRIGYTF.

This clonotype has at least ten counts. The CDR3 loop reads CASSYRQGAYEQYF. CDR3 nucleotides: TGTGCCAGCAGTTATCGACAGGGGGCCTACGAGCAGTACTTC. This sequence joins TRBV6-2 or TRBV6-3 and TRBJ2-7; 9 nucleotides agree with TRBD1. Germline V CDR1 and CDR2: MNHEY, SVGEGT. This CDR3 comprises 14 residues. After removal of 3 bases from V and 2 bases from J, the junction contained 2 bases not matched to a gene.

The V call is TRBV11-2, the J call TRBJ1-1, with 7 positions matching TRBD1. The germline CDR1 and CDR2 sequences are SGHAT and FQNNGV. The length of the CDR3 is 13 residues. V gave up 3 bases and J gave up 6 bases; unmatched junction bases: 4. CDR3 region: CASSFTDRAEAFF. The CDR3 DNA reads TGTGCCAGCAGCTTTACTGACAGGGCTGAAGCTTTCTTT.

This chain links TRBV5-1 with TRBJ2-1, with 14 bases matching TRBD2. The CDR3 runs to 16 residues. Germline assignment: CDR1 SGHRS and CDR2 YFSETQ. Trimming took 4 bases from V and 9 from J; bases not matched to a gene: 9. The CDR3 DNA is TGCGCCAGCAGCCTCCGACTAGCGGGAGGGAGTTCTGAGCAGTTCTTC. The encoded protein is CASSLRLAGGSSEQFF.

This clonotype was recorded many times. This chain uses TRBV25-1 with TRBJ2-2; TRBD2 is a possible D gene (6 bases). With 8 bases removed from V and 6 bases from J, the gap between germline ends came to 16 bases. Germline assignment: CDR1 MGHDK and CDR2 SYGVNS. The CDR3 covers 14 residues. This CDR3 is CASARRGEAGELFF. CDR3 coding DNA: TGTGCCAGCGCTCGCAGAGGGGAGGCCGGGGAGCTGTTTTTT.

This clonotype was recorded a few times. This sequence joins TRBV6-5 and TRBJ1-1; TRBD1 aligns across 8 bases. The junction had 17 bases not matched to a gene; V was cut back by 6 bases and J by 5 bases. Germline CDR1 MNHEY, CDR2 SVGAGI. This CDR3 comprises 17 residues. Written as DNA, the CDR3 is TGTGCCAGCAGACCCGGGACAGGCTCTTCCTTGACGACTGAAGCTTTCTTT. It codes for CASRPGTGSSLTTEAFF.

This chain joins TRBV7-2 and TRBJ2-7, with 9 bases aligning to TRBD2. Germline V gene data show CDR1 as SGHTA and CDR2 as FQGNSA. V lost 0 bases to trimming and J lost 5 bases; unmatched junction nucleotides: 5. The CDR3 runs to 15 residues. CDR3 coding DNA: TGTGCCAGCAGCTTAGCCGGACTAGCGAAGGACGAGCAGTACTTC. This sequence encodes CASSLAGLAKDEQYF.

The chain employs TRBV9 and TRBJ2-7, with 7 bases that match TRBD1. The ends lost 0 bases at V and 1 base at J; junction bases unmatched: 4. The CDR3 spans 15 residues. Per germline, CDR1 SGDLS and CDR2 YYNGEE. The CDR3, as DNA: TGTGCCAGCAGCGTAGGTAACAGGGGTTCCTACGAGCAGTACTTC. Its protein is CASSVGNRGSYEQYF.

The table lists this clonotype with a few counts. The chain employs TRBV11-2 and TRBJ2-5, with a weak D call TRBD2 (6 bases). CDR3 length: 11 amino acids. V lost 8 bases and J lost 7, with 11 bases in between. Germline V gene data show CDR1 as SGHAT and CDR2 as FQNNGV. The CDR3 reads CASVQGGTQYF. CDR3 nucleotide sequence: TGTGCCAGCGTCCAGGGAGGGACCCAGTACTTC.

This clonotype has more than one count but fewer than ten. The J gene is TRBJ2-2, the V gene TRBV7-9; 8 bases fit TRBD2. Trimming at V came to 4 bases and at J to 0 bases, leaving 7 bases not matched to a gene. Germline V gene sequence: CDR1 SEHNR, CDR2 FQNEAQ (reference sequence). CDR3 size: 17 residues. The CDR3 is CASSSVSGASNTGELFF. CDR3 bases: TGTGCCAGCAGCTCCGTTAGCGGGGCATCGAACACCGGGGAGCTGTTTTTT.

The V and J genes are TRBV7-9 and TRBJ2-7, with 9 bases aligning to TRBD2. Germline loops: CDR1 SEHNR, CDR2 FQNEAQ (reference sequence). The CDR3 extends over 17 amino acids. Unmatched junction bases numbered 12, after V lost 5 bases and J lost 1 base. The CDR3 DNA is TGTGCCAGCAGCCAGGACGGGGCTAGCGGGGTATCCTACGAGCAGTACTTC. It translates to CASSQDGASGVSYEQYF.

The chain couples TRBV7-9 to TRBJ2-7; 8 nucleotides line up with TRBD1. The germline CDR1 and CDR2 sequences are SEHNR and FQNEAQ (reference sequence). Trimming removed 4 bases from V and 4 bases from J; junction bases left unmatched: 9. The CDR3 extends over 15 amino acids. CDR3 loop: CASSSADRAGYEQYF. In nucleotides, the CDR3 is TGTGCCAGCAGCTCTGCGGACAGGGCAGGGTACGAGCAGTACTTC.

J is TRBJ2-1 and V is TRBV6-5; 7 bases fit TRBD1. CDR1 is MNHEY and CDR2 is SVGAGI in the germline V gene. V lost 4 bases to trimming and J lost 3 bases; unmatched junction nucleotides: 6. The CDR3 spans 15 residues. CDR3 protein: CASSFTGADYNEQFF. The CDR3 bases are TGTGCCAGCAGTTTTACAGGGGCCGACTACAATGAGCAGTTCTTC.

The chain couples TRBV7-9 to TRBJ1-4, with 10 nucleotides matching TRBD1. V dropped 7 bases and J dropped 7; count of bases not matched to a gene: 12. This CDR3 contains 16 residues. Germline V gene sequence: CDR1 SEHNR, CDR2 FQNEAQ (reference sequence). The CDR3 region is CASTLEGGQGTEKLFF. CDR3 DNA sequence: TGTGCCAGCACCCTCGAGGGGGGACAGGGGACTGAAAAACTGTTTTTT.

In its sample, this clonotype was seen a few times. V and J are TRBV7-8 and TRBJ1-6; no firm D call. CDR3 length: 15 amino acids. Trimming removed 1 base at V and 10 bases at J, with 14 bases between. CDR1 is SGHVS and CDR2 is FQNEAQ in the germline V gene. This CDR3 is CASSLDSEVGSPLHF. The CDR3 region has the DNA TGTGCCAGCAGCTTAGATTCAGAAGTGGGATCACCCCTCCACTTT.

The V and J genes are TRBV6-6 and TRBJ1-2; 7 bases align to TRBD1. Looked up from germline, CDR1 is MNHNY and CDR2 is SVGAGI (reference sequence). Germline trimming cut 5 bases from V and 2 bases from J; bases unmatched to any gene: 11. The CDR3 extends over 16 amino acids. In DNA, the CDR3 is TGTGCCAGCAGTAACGAACAGGGGAGGGAAAACTATGGCTACACCTTC. It yields the protein CASSNEQGRENYGYTF.

This clonotype was seen only a few times. The chain carries TRBV20-1 and TRBJ2-7; tentatively, D is TRBD2 (6 bases). V lost 4 bases and J 6 bases, leaving 19 bases between the germline ends. The length of the CDR3 is 14 residues. Germline loops: CDR1 DFQATT, CDR2 SNEGSKA (reference sequence). The CDR3 bases are TGCAGTGCTAACCGGGGGAGTAGGAGTAGCGAGCAGTACTTC. Amino acids: CSANRGSRSSEQYF.

This clonotype was recorded a few times. The chain links TRBV27 to TRBJ2-3, with a tentative D call TRBD2 (5 bases). V was shortened by 4 bases and J by 3 bases, with 17 bases between the two germline ends. The germline V gene encodes CDR1 MNHEY and CDR2 SMNVEV (reference sequence). This CDR3 contains 16 residues. The CDR3 DNA reads TGTGCCAGCAGTTCGAAACTAGGTTTAGCGACAGATACGCAGTATTTT. Its translation is CASSSKLGLATDTQYF.

This clonotype was observed a few times. This rearrangement joins TRBV4-1 to TRBJ1-1; D unclear. V gave up 0 bases and J gave up 1 base, with 6 bases separating them. Per the germline V gene, CDR1 is MGHRA and CDR2 is YSYEKL. There are 14 residues in the CDR3. In nucleotides, the CDR3 is TGCGCCAGCAGCCAAGAAAGGTGGAACACTGAAGCTTTCTTT. It is translated as CASSQERWNTEAFF.

This clonotype was observed a few times. J is TRBJ2-5 and V is TRBV10-3; 9 bases are shared with TRBD1. Germline V gene lookup returns CDR1 ENHRY and CDR2 SYGVKD. The CDR3 runs 14 residues. V trimming: 6 bases; J trimming: 3 bases; junction bases outside the gene matches: 5. CDR3 sequence: CAIRAGTGKETQYF. In nucleotides, the CDR3 is TGTGCCATCAGGGCCGGGACAGGGAAAGAGACCCAGTACTTC.

This clonotype was seen at least ten times. The chain links TRBV10-3 to TRBJ2-5; D remains unclear. CDR3 size: 14 residues. V was pared by 6 bases and J by 4 bases, with 15 bases between. Germline V gives CDR1 ENHRY, CDR2 SYGVKD. CDR3 amino acids: CAIRKGSGVETQYF. The CDR3 region has the DNA TGTGCCATCAGAAAAGGGTCAGGTGTAGAGACCCAGTACTTC.

The gene calls are TRBV21-1 and TRBJ2-2; the table's TRBD1 call for D was not verified on the DNA. TRBV21-1 is described as a pseudogene. CDR3 size: 14 residues. This CDR3 is CASSGSGGAGELFF. The CDR3 nucleotides read TGTGCCAGCAGCGGGTCGGGCGGCGCCGGGGAGCTGTTTTTT.

This clonotype came up a few times. V and J are TRBV2 and TRBJ2-7; D is ambiguous. This CDR3 has 14 amino acids. Trimming took 7 bases from V and 0 from J, leaving 13 bases between them. Germline assignment: CDR1 SNHLY and CDR2 FYNNEI. The CDR3, as DNA: TGTGCCAGCACGGCTGGGTCCAGCTCCTACGAGCAGTACTTC. Residues: CASTAGSSSYEQYF.

The CDR3 bases are TGTGCCAGCGAGGGGGCTAGCGGACCCACAGATACGCAGTATTTT. Translation: CASEGASGPTDTQYF. The chain joins TRBV7-9 to TRBJ2-3; D may match TRBD1 or TRBD2 (7 bases each). This CDR3 is 15 amino acids long. The germline V gene encodes CDR1 SEHNR and CDR2 FQNEAQ (reference sequence). Trimming stripped 8 bases from V and 2 bases from J, with 17 bases between.

This chain links TRBV24-1 with TRBJ2-3; 7 positions agree with TRBD2. The CDR3 is 14 amino acids. V lost 6 bases, J lost 1 base, and 3 bases stayed unmatched. CDR1 is KGHDR, CDR2 SFDVKD, per germline. The CDR3 DNA reads TGTGCCACCAGTCGGGAGGTGGGCACAGATACGCAGTATTTT. Translated, it gives CATSREVGTDTQYF.

The V gene is TRBV5-6, the J gene TRBJ1-1; possibly TRBD1 for D (5 bases). The V end lost 0 bases, the J end lost 5 bases, and 11 bases lay between the germline ends. This CDR3 spans 14 amino acids. The germline V gene encodes CDR1 SGHDT and CDR2 YYEEEE. The CDR3 nucleotides read TGTGCCAGCAGCTTGGTGGGGGATGATACTGAAGCTTTCTTT. It specifies CASSLVGDDTEAFF.